Described below is a single T cell receptor beta chain sequence and its context. Its antigen is still unknown. The data derive from a study of shared clonotypes between healthy human individuals. Study-wide results and limits: With few donors, the genetic and exposure-history diversity represented was limited. Generally, naive subsets (rather than memory subsets) showed larger estimated richness.

V lost 3 bases, J lost 3 bases, and 1 base stayed unmatched. Germline V CDR1 and CDR2: KGHSH, LQKENI. CDR3 size: 15 residues. A deep-level run was used for the assay. Assay used: immunoSEQ multiplex PCR; TCRdb lists only in-frame clones, some missing. Here the sample spans fewer than 850,000 clones, about three quarters being singletons. Sequencing was carried out using memory CD4+ T cells sorted from blood. Subset here: CD45RA-negative fraction. The V call is TRBV18, the J call TRBJ2-1; TRBD2 matches 11 bases. The receptor's source is a woman younger than 45 in good health. CDR3 coding DNA: TGTGCCAGCTCACCCACTAGCGGGAGCTACAATGAGCAGTTCTTC. It yields the protein CASSPTSGSYNEQFF.